These 12 T cell receptor beta chains were all obtained from the same sample, sequenced in a study of blood T cells in healthy people across ages. Primers used in a second PCR of about 7 to 12 cycles were a sample-barcoded 5' primer and a J-beta primer mix. MiXCR, run by TCRdb on the 5' RACE reads, gives a single entry per CDR3 protein. The table has about a million distinct CDR3 sequences, roughly 43% seen once. Sequenced: blood. The receptor set was obtained from a man aged 25-40 years in good health.

This clonotype was seen only a few times. V gene TRBV5-5 combines with J gene TRBJ2-7, with D hard to call. V lost 1 base and J lost 0, with 11 bases in between. Per germline, CDR1 SGHKS and CDR2 YYEKEE (reference sequence). There are 15 residues in the CDR3. CDR3 in DNA: TGTGCCAGCAGCTTGCAAGGCAGGAACTCCTACGAGCAGTACTTC. Translation: CASSLQGRNSYEQYF. Looking up the rest from reference TRBV5-5 and TRBJ2-7 gives the full variable domain: DAGVTQSPTHLIKTRGQQVTLRCSPISGHKSVSWYQQVLGQGPQFIFQYYEKEERGRGNFPDRFSARQFPNYSSELNVNALLLGDSALYLCASSLQGRNSYEQYFGPGTRLTVT.

This chain uses TRBV3-1 with TRBJ2-1; 8 nucleotides agree with TRBD2. J gave up 10 bases and V 1 base, and 6 bases lay outside the gene matches. The CDR3 is 14 residues long. Germline V gene sequence: CDR1 LGHDT, CDR2 YNNKEL (reference sequence). CDR3 sequence: CASSQAGGPREQFF. CDR3 bases: TGTGCCAGCAGCCAAGCGGGGGGGCCACGGGAGCAGTTCTTC.

The chain carries TRBV12-3 or TRBV12-4 and TRBJ2-1, with 7 bases that match TRBD2. The CDR3 is made up of 14 amino acids. J gave up 3 bases and V 8 bases, and 7 bases lay outside the gene matches. CDR3 nucleotides: TGTGCCAGCGGGGGGGGACTACGCTACAATGAGCAGTTCTTC. Encoded protein: CASGGGLRYNEQFF.

The chain has TRBV9 and TRBJ2-1; 8 bases fit TRBD2. CDR3 length: 15 amino acids. Losses at the gene ends were 0 bases for V and 10 bases for J; bases not matched to a gene: 9. Germline CDR1 and CDR2: SGDLS and YYNGEE. For the CDR3, the DNA is TGTGCCAGCAGCGTAGAGCGGGGGCGCCGAACGGAGCAGTTCTTC. Amino acid sequence: CASSVERGRRTEQFF.

This clonotype was detected only a few times. J is TRBJ1-6 and V is TRBV7-2; D is possibly TRBD1 (5 bases). Trimming pared 5 bases from V and 1 base from J, leaving 9 bases between. The CDR3 spans 15 residues. CDR1 is SGHTA and CDR2 is FQGNSA in the germline V gene. CDR3 sequence (DNA): TGTGCCAGCAGCCAGGGAAATTCCTATAATTCACCCCTCCACTTT. It codes for CASSQGNSYNSPLHF.

This chain uses TRBV2 with TRBJ1-5; D is unclear. This CDR3 is built from 14 residues. Germline V gene data show CDR1 as SNHLY and CDR2 as FYNNEI. V was shortened by 4 bases and J by 2 bases, with 9 bases between the two germline ends. CDR3 loop: CASSVSGGNQPQHF. The CDR3 DNA is TGTGCCAGCAGTGTAAGCGGAGGCAATCAGCCCCAGCATTTT. Variable domain in full (rest from reference TRBV2 and TRBJ1-5): EPEVTQTPSHQVTQMGQEVILRCVPISNHLYFYWYRQILGQKVEFLVSFYNNEISEKSEIFDDQFSVERPDGSNFTLKIRSTKLEDSAMYFCASSVSGGNQPQHFGDGTRLSIL.

This chain links TRBV4-3 with TRBJ1-1, with 7 bases matching TRBD1. CDR3 size: 16 residues. Germline V gives CDR1 LGHNA, CDR2 YSLEER. With 4 bases clipped from V and 0 bases from J, the junction kept 8 bases outside the gene matches. The CDR3 protein is CASSPGPGGVNTEAFF. CDR3 coding DNA: TGCGCCAGCAGCCCCGGGCCAGGGGGAGTGAACACTGAAGCTTTCTTT.

V gene TRBV5-1 combines with J gene TRBJ2-7; D remains unclear. The length of the CDR3 is 16 residues. CDR1 is SGHRS, CDR2 YFSETQ, per germline. V lost 1 base, J lost 0 bases, and 14 bases lay in between. The CDR3 DNA sequence: TGCGCCAGCAGCTTGTCTCCTCCTCCGATCTCCTACGAGCAGTACTTC. Translation: CASSLSPPPISYEQYF.

This chain links TRBV12-5 with TRBJ2-7; D is unresolved. The V gene's germline CDR1 is LGHNT and CDR2 FRNRAP. CDR3 length equals 12 residues. Deletions cut 6 bases from V and 4 bases from J, with 10 bases between. CDR3 loop: CASGWMEYEQYF. CDR3 bases: TGTGCTAGTGGGTGGATGGAGTACGAGCAGTACTTC.

This chain links TRBV12-3 or TRBV12-4 with TRBJ2-3; a weak D match, TRBD2 (7 bases). Trimming left V 7 bases short and J 3 bases short, with 14 bases between. The length of the CDR3 is 14 residues. The CDR3 DNA follows: TGTGCCAGCAAGAGGCGGGGGACAACAGATACGCAGTATTTT. Translation: CASKRRGTTDTQYF.

There are a few counts of this clonotype. In nucleotides, the CDR3 is TGCAGTGCTAGAGCCCGGGCTCTAAATTCACCCCTCCACTTT. This translates into CSARARALNSPLHF. The V call is TRBV20-1, the J call TRBJ1-6; D not resolved. From germline, CDR1 is DFQATT and CDR2 SNEGSKA (reference sequence). Trimming removed 1 base from V and 7 bases from J, with 11 bases in between. The CDR3 contains 14 residues.

CDR3 sequence reads: CSASGVQETQYF. The CDR3 DNA is TGCAGTGCTAGCGGCGTGCAAGAGACCCAGTACTTC. V gene TRBV20-1 combines with J gene TRBJ2-5; D is uncertain. This CDR3 contains 12 residues. Germline assignment: CDR1 DFQATT and CDR2 SNEGSKA (reference sequence). The germline V and J ends were trimmed by 3 bases and 2 bases, with 7 bases remaining between them.